This TCR beta chain is from a study of CD8 T cells in ankylosing spondylitis. Overall study findings and caveats: Ankylosing spondylitis blood appeared to be characterized by a TCR beta motif of 8 or 9 highly homologous variants.

As concerns this clonotype: Its antigen is unknown.

CDR3 length equals 14 residues. The germline gives CDR1 SGHTA, CDR2 FQGNSA. J was trimmed by 8 bases and V by 2 bases; bases with no gene match: 1. TCRdb fed the 5' RACE reads into MiXCR, producing one record per CDR3 protein. In the table there are 700,000 to 1,000,000 distinct CDR3 sequences, 12% of which are singletons. What was sequenced was blood, either unsorted or a sorted T cell fraction (not recorded which). The rearrangement uses TRBV7-2 and TRBJ2-6, with TRBD1 identical over 9 bases. The TCR comes from a male donor with ankylosing spondylitis. The CDR3: CASSLYRGPNVLTF. DNA of the CDR3: TGTGCCAGCAGCTTATACAGGGGGCCCAACGTCCTGACTTTC.